The entry that follows covers one T cell receptor (beta chain) sequence. The antigen remains undetermined. Participants comprised healthy donors of bone marrow. The data stem from a study of cytomegalovirus exposure and HLA in healthy donors. Both 60 Vbeta primers and 13 Jbeta primers went into the PCR. Sequenced by immunoSEQ multiplex PCR; TCRdb stores in-frame clones only, minus some. This table holds about 89,000 clones, 9.4% found once. Regarding the study as a whole: Among the sequence variants, a highly shared cluster was likely an artifact of sequencing. In a later analysis, HLA-associated TCR beta chains were more clonally expanded than equally common others. Presence/absence analyses rested on an assumption that sequencing depth was roughly uniform across donors.

The V end lost 5 bases, the J end lost 2 bases, and 13 bases lay between the germline ends. The CDR3 totals 15 residues. Germline V lookup: CDR1 LNHDA, CDR2 SQIVND (reference sequence). This clonotype originated in a man aged 50 or older in good health and CMV-seropositive. Material: PBMCs. The gene calls are TRBV19 and TRBJ2-1, with a tentative D call TRBD2 (6 bases). The chain's CDR3 is CASSGGVTPYNEQFF. CDR3 DNA sequence: TGTGCCAGTAGTGGAGGGGTGACCCCCTACAATGAGCAGTTCTTC.